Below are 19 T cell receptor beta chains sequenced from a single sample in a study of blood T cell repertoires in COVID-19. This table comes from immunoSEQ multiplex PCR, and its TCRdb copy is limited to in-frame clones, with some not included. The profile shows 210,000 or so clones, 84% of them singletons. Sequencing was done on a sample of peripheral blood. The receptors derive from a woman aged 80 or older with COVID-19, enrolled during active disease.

CDR3 nucleotides: TGTGCCTCAAGGGGGCAGGCGGGGACTGAAGCTTTCTTT. Residues: CASRGQAGTEAFF. This chain links TRBV2 with TRBJ1-1, with 7 nucleotides matching TRBD1. V was pared by 11 bases and J by 5 bases, with 11 bases of the junction left unmatched. The CDR3 has 13 residues. Germline CDR1 is SNHLY and CDR2 is FYNNEI.

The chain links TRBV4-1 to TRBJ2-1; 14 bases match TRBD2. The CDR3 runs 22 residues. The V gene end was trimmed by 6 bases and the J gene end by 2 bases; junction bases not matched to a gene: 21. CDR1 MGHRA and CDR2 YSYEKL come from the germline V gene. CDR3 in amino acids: CASSTPGGTSGGQRVPYNEQFF. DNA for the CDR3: TGCGCCAGCAGTACACCCGGGGGGACTAGCGGGGGCCAACGAGTGCCCTACAATGAGCAGTTCTTC.

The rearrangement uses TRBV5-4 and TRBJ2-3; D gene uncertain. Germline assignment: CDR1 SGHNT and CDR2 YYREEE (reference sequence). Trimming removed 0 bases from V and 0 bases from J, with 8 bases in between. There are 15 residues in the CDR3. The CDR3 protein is CASSLVQTSTDTQYF. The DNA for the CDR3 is TGTGCCAGCAGCTTGGTCCAGACTAGCACAGATACGCAGTATTTT.

Written as DNA, the CDR3 is TGTGCCAGTAGTATTGCTGCAGTGAATAATCAGCCCCAGCATTTT. Its protein product is CASSIAAVNNQPQHF. The gene calls are TRBV19 and TRBJ1-5, with unresolved D. The CDR3 is 15 residues long. CDR1 LNHDA and CDR2 SQIVND come from the germline V gene (reference sequence). Between the trimmed V and J ends, which lost 3 bases and 4 bases, there was a span of 13 bases.

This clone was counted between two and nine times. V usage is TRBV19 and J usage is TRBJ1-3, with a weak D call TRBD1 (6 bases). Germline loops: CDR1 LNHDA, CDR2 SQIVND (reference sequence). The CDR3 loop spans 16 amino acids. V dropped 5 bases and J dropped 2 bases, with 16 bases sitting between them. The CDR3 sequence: CASSPGVGATGNTIYF. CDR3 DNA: TGTGCCAGTAGTCCCGGAGTGGGGGCCACTGGAAACACCATATATTTT.

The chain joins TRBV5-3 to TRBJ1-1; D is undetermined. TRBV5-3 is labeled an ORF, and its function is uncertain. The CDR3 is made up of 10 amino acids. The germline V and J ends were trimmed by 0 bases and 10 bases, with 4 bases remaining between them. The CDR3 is CARSLAVAFF. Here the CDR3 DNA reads TGTGCCAGAAGCTTGGCCGTAGCTTTCTTT.

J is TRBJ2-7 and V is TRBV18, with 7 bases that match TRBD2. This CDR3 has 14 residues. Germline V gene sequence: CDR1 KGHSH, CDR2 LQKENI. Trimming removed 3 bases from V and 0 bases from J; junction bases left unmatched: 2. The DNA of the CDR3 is TGTGCCAGCTCACCCCTAGCGGTCTCCTACGAGCAGTACTTC. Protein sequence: CASSPLAVSYEQYF.

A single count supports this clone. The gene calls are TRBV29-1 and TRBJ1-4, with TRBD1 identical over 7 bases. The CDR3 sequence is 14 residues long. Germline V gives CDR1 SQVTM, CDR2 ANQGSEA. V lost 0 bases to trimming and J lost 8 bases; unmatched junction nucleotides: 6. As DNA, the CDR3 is TGCAGCGTTGAAGATGCAGGGGGGAGAGAAAAACTGTTTTTT. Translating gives CSVEDAGGREKLFF.

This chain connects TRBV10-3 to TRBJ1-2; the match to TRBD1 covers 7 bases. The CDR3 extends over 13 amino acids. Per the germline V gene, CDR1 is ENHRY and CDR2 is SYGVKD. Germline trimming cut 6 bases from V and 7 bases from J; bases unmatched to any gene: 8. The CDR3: CAIRGQPSLGYTF. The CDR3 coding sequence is TGTGCCATCAGGGGACAGCCTTCTCTTGGCTACACCTTC.

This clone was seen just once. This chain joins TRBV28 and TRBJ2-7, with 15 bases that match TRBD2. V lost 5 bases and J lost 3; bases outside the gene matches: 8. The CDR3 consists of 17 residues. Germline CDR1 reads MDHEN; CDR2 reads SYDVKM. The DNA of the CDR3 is TGTGCCAGCAGTCCCGGACTAGCGGGAGGGACGTACTACGAGCAGTACTTC. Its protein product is CASSPGLAGGTYYEQYF.

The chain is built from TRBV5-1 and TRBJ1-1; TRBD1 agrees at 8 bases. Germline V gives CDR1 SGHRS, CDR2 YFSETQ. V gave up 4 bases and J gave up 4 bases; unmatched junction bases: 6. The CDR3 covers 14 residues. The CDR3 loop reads CASSGTGPGTEAFF. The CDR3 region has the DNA TGCGCCAGCAGCGGGACAGGCCCTGGCACTGAAGCTTTCTTT.

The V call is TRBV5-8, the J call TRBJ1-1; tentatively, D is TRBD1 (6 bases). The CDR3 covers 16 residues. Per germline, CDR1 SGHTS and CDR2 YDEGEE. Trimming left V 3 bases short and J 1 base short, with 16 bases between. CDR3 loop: CASSSQGVTWNTEAFF. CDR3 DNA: TGTGCCAGCAGCTCACAGGGAGTAACTTGGAACACTGAAGCTTTCTTT.

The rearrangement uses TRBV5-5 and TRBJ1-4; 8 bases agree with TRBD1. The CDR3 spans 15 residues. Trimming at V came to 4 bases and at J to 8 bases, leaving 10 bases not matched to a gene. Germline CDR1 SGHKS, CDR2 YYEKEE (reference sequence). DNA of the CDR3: TGTGCCAGCAGCCCCCGAGTACAGGGGGGAGAAAAACTGTTTTTT. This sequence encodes CASSPRVQGGEKLFF.

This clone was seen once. CDR3 sequence reads: CASSEWRVGPAFF. The CDR3 bases are TGTGCCAGCAGTGAGTGGAGGGTGGGCCCAGCTTTCTTT. The chain recombines TRBV2 with TRBJ1-1; D not certain. Germline assignment: CDR1 SNHLY and CDR2 FYNNEI. The CDR3 contains 13 residues. Deletions cut 3 bases from V and 10 bases from J, with 15 bases between.

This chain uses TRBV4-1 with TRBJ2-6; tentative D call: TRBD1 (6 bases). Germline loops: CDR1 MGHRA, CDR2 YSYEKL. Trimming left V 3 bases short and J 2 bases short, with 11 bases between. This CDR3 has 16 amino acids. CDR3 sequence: CASSHSRGAGANVLTF. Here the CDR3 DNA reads TGCGCCAGCAGCCATTCCAGGGGAGCTGGGGCCAACGTCCTGACTTTC.

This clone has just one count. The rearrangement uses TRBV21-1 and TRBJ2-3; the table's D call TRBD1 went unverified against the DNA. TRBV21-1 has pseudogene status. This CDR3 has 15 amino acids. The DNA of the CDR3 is TGTGCCAGCAGCGCCCAGGGGATGGAGGCAGATACGCAGTATTTT. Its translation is CASSAQGMEADTQYF.

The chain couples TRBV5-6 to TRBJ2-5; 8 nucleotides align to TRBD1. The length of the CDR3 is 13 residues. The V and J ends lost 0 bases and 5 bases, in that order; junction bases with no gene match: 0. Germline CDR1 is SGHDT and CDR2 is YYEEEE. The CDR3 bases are TGTGCCAGCAGCTTGGGACAGGGGGAGACCCAGTACTTC. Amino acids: CASSLGQGETQYF.

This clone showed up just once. The CDR3 here is CASKPLGGGTQYF. The DNA for the CDR3 is TGTGCCAGCAAACCTCTGGGGGGGGGTACGCAGTATTTT. J is TRBJ2-3 and V is TRBV28, with 7 nucleotides matching TRBD2. Looked up from germline, CDR1 is MDHEN and CDR2 is SYDVKM. J was trimmed by 8 bases and V by 7 bases; bases with no gene match: 9. This CDR3 has 13 residues.

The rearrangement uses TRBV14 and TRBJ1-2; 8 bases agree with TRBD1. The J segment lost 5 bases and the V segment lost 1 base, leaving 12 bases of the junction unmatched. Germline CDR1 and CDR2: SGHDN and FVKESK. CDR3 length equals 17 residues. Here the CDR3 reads CASSQGLVRGQGYGYTF. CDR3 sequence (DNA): TGTGCCAGCAGCCAAGGCCTGGTCAGGGGGCAAGGGTATGGCTACACCTTC.